This TCR beta chain stems from a study of blood T cell repertoires in COVID-19. A word on this clone: A read error may be the cause here, since a much bigger clone is one base away.

V dropped 2 bases and J dropped 6; count of bases not matched to a gene: 1. This CDR3 comprises 14 residues. Germline V lookup: CDR1 SGHDT, CDR2 YYEEEE. The protocol was immunoSEQ multiplex PCR, while the TCRdb copy is restricted to in-frame clones and leaves out a portion. The data contain 200,000 to 250,000 clones, about three quarters of them singletons. The receptor was isolated from a woman in her 70s with acute or convalescent COVID-19. The specimen sequenced was peripheral blood. This chain links TRBV5-6 with TRBJ2-1, with 11 positions matching TRBD1. The CDR3 bases are TGTGCCAGCAGCTTCGGGACAGGGGGCAATGAGCAGTTCTTC. Translation: CASSFGTGGNEQFF.